The text below deals with one TCR beta chain. The antigen remains unidentified. This entry belongs to a study of a mutant IDH1 vaccine in newly diagnosed glioma. Overall study: The sex distribution of treated patients was approximately 62% male and around 40% female, with a mean age of approximately 40 years. The therapy given earlier, which was standard therapy, consisted of radiotherapy, temozolomide, or both, and most of the patients received both. Study-wide results and caveats: Shifts in the top peripheral T cell clonotypes seemed unrelated to pseudoprogression.

The time point denotes: baseline, week 1 (first vaccination visit). Treatment in this sample: pre-vaccination baseline after standard-of-care therapy. Only in-frame clones appear in the TCRdb table, and some are missing; sequencing was by immunoSEQ multiplex PCR. The sample carries about 34,000 clones, about three quarters recorded once. The clonotype comes from a man aged 50-59 years with glioma. Some clones in this sample may be carry-over from other donors' samples. Here the sequenced sample was peripheral blood mononuclear cells (PBMCs), taken from a glioma patient treated with radiotherapy, temozolomide or both.

In DNA, the CDR3 is TGCGCCAGCACTTTGGAGGGGGCGGGTTCCGAGCAGTACTTC. As protein: CASTLEGAGSEQYF. The V gene is TRBV5-1, the J gene TRBJ2-7, with D maybe TRBD1 (7 bases). Per germline, CDR1 SGHRS and CDR2 YFSETQ. V gave up 6 bases and J gave up 6 bases, with 19 bases separating them. The CDR3 is made up of 14 amino acids.